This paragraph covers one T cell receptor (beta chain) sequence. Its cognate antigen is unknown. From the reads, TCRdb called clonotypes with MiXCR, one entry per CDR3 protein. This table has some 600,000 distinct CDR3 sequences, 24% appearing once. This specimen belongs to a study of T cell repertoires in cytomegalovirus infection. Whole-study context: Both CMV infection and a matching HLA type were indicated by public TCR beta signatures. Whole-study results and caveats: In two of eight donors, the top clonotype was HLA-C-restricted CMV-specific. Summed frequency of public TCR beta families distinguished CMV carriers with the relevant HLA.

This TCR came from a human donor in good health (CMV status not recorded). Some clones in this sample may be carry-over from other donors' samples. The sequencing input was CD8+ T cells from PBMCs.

This CDR3 is CASRSGDRFSETQYF. The CDR3 region has the DNA TGTGCCAGCAGGAGCGGGGATCGGTTTTCAGAGACCCAGTACTTC. The V call is TRBV3-1, the J call TRBJ2-5; 7 bases are shared with TRBD2. The CDR3 totals 15 residues. Trimming at V came to 6 bases and at J to 4 bases, leaving 11 bases not matched to a gene. Germline V gives CDR1 LGHDT, CDR2 YNNKEL (reference sequence).